The next 2 T cell receptor beta chains were all read from a single sample in a study of cytomegalovirus exposure and HLA in healthy donors. The assay was immunoSEQ multiplex PCR, and TCRdb's table has in-frame clones only and misses some. The sample records 70,000 to 75,000 clones, 94% being singletons. The specimen was PBMCs. These receptors came from a woman younger than 35 in good health and CMV-seropositive.

The chain carries TRBV5-4 and TRBJ2-7, with a possible D match to TRBD1 (6 bases). Trimming shortened V by 4 bases and J by 0 bases, and 14 bases separated the two germline ends. Per the germline V gene, CDR1 is SGHNT and CDR2 is YYREEE (reference sequence). This CDR3 spans 15 amino acids. CDR3 loop: CASSRETGSSYEQYF. DNA for the CDR3: TGTGCCAGCAGCCGTGAAACAGGGAGCTCCTACGAGCAGTACTTC.

The chain combines TRBV7-2 with TRBJ1-2; D gene unclear. The germline gives CDR1 SGHTA, CDR2 FQGNSA. V was trimmed by 2 bases and J by 6 bases, leaving 10 bases between them. This CDR3 region has 13 residues. This CDR3 is CASSLYGGDGYTF. DNA for the CDR3: TGTGCCAGCAGCTTATATGGAGGCGATGGCTACACCTTC.